Presented here are 9 T cell receptor beta chains from one specimen sequenced in a study of blood T cell repertoires in COVID-19. Generated by immunoSEQ multiplex PCR, the TCRdb table keeps only in-frame clones and is missing some. In the table there are about 95,000 clones, about 89% of which are singletons. Sequenced input: peripheral blood. Receptors were obtained from a man between 60 and 70 years old with COVID-19, enrolled during active disease.

This clone was seen only a few times. CDR3 sequence: CASSLRRENYEQYF. The CDR3 region has the DNA TGTGCCAGCAGCTTACGGCGGGAGAACTACGAGCAGTACTTC. V is TRBV11-3 and J is TRBJ2-7; 7 nucleotides line up with TRBD2. V dropped 2 bases and J dropped 3; count of bases not matched to a gene: 4. The CDR3 consists of 14 residues. The germline CDR1 and CDR2 sequences are SGHNT and YENEEA. Based on the CDR3 plus reference TRBV11-3 and TRBJ2-7, the full variable domain is EAGVVQSPRYKIIEKKQPVAFWCNPISGHNTLYWYLQNLGQGPELLIRYENEEAVDDSQLPKDRFSAERLKGVDSTLKIQPAELGDSAVYLCASSLRRENYEQYFGPGTRLTVT.

The chain carries TRBV6-4 and TRBJ2-6; D gene unclear. The CDR3 runs 16 residues. CDR1 is MRHNA, CDR2 SNTAGT, per germline. Trimming left V 3 bases short and J 0 bases short, with 9 bases between. CDR3 sequence reads: CASSEIRRSGANVLTF. CDR3 nucleotides: TGTGCCAGCAGTGAAATCAGGCGCTCTGGGGCCAACGTCCTGACTTTC.

V and J are TRBV5-6 and TRBJ1-3, with 8 positions matching TRBD1. Germline V gene sequence: CDR1 SGHDT, CDR2 YYEEEE. Unmatched junction bases numbered 9, after V lost 4 bases and J lost 0 bases. The CDR3 consists of 17 residues. The CDR3 is CASSAFRGPRSGNTIYF. CDR3 nucleotides: TGTGCCAGCAGCGCCTTCAGGGGGCCTCGCTCTGGAAACACCATATATTTT.

This clone was detected a few times. This chain links TRBV27 with TRBJ1-5; possible D gene TRBD1, 5 bases. V lost 6 bases to trimming and J lost 5 bases, with 17 bases between them. Germline assignment: CDR1 MNHEY and CDR2 SMNVEV (reference sequence). The CDR3 has 15 amino acids. The CDR3 region has the DNA TGTGCCAGCAGAATGGTGGGGGGGGACTATCAGCCCCAGCATTTT. The encoded protein is CASRMVGGDYQPQHF.

The chain recombines TRBV6-1 with TRBJ1-2, with D hard to call. Germline CDR1 is MNHNS and CDR2 is SASEGT. The CDR3 covers 11 residues. V was shortened by 3 bases and J by 4 bases, with 3 bases between the two germline ends. The CDR3, as DNA: TGTGCCAGCAGTGACAGCTATGGCTACACCTTC. Protein product: CASSDSYGYTF.

The V and J genes are TRBV5-1 and TRBJ2-1, with 10 bases fitting TRBD2. V gave up 0 bases and J gave up 6 bases; unmatched junction bases: 6. The CDR3 spans 16 residues. Germline V gene lookup returns CDR1 SGHRS and CDR2 YFSETQ. CDR3 region: CASSLGGLATINEQFF. The CDR3 DNA reads TGCGCCAGCAGCTTGGGGGGACTAGCGACGATCAATGAGCAGTTCTTC.

The chain uses TRBV28 and TRBJ1-6; D unclear. V was trimmed by 6 bases and J by 6 bases, leaving 12 bases between them. The CDR3 sequence is 14 residues long. The V gene's germline CDR1 is MDHEN and CDR2 SYDVKM. The CDR3 DNA is TGTGCCAGCAGGCTCCAAGCGCTTAATTCACCCCTCCACTTT. Its protein product is CASRLQALNSPLHF. Full variable domain (missing parts from reference TRBV28 and TRBJ1-6): DVKVTQSSRYLVKRTGEKVFLECVQDMDHENMFWYRQDPGLGLRLIYFSYDVKMKEKGDIPEGYSVSREKKERFSLILESASTNQTSMYLCASRLQALNSPLHFGNGTRLTVT.

This chain connects TRBV6-2 or TRBV6-3 to TRBJ2-1; 14 bases fit TRBD2. Germline trimming cut 5 bases from V and 0 bases from J; bases unmatched to any gene: 3. CDR3 length: 17 amino acids. CDR1 is MNHEY and CDR2 is SVGEGT in the germline V gene. CDR3 in DNA: TGTGCCAGCAGTAAGGGGACTAGCGGGAGCTCCTACAATGAGCAGTTCTTC. Translated: CASSKGTSGSSYNEQFF.

The chain couples TRBV29-1 to TRBJ1-2; 8 positions match TRBD1. This CDR3 is built from 13 residues. Germline assignment: CDR1 SQVTM and CDR2 ANQGSEA. J lost 3 bases, V lost 6 bases, and 6 bases had no gene match. The CDR3, as DNA: TGCAGCGTAGGCGGACAGGGAGACTATGGCTACACCTTC. As protein: CSVGGQGDYGYTF. The full variable domain, in which reference TRBV29-1 and TRBJ1-2 provide the parts outside the CDR3, is SAVISQKPSRDICQRGTSLTIQCQVDSQVTMMFWYRQQPGQSLTLIATANQGSEATYESGFVIDKFPISRPNLTFSTLTVSNMSPEDSSIYLCSVGGQGDYGYTFGSGTRLTVV.